A selection of T cell receptor beta chains follows, all from one sample in a study of cytotoxic CD8 clonotypes in ibrutinib-treated CLL. Some clones are missing from TCRdb's copy, which holds only in-frame ones; the method was immunoSEQ multiplex PCR. The table includes about 25,000 clones, roughly 85% detected once. Sequencing was performed on PBMCs, taken after 24 months of ibrutinib treatment. The origin of the receptors is a human donor with chronic lymphocytic leukemia. Each CDR3 is given with its conserved first and last residue. Size values are once, few and many counts, or a class for expanded clones, and some rows have none.

v_gene: TRBV7-3; j_gene: TRBJ2-5; abundance: once; CDR3aa: CASSLSGGETQYF
v_gene: TRBV5-1; j_gene: TRBJ2-3; abundance: -; CDR3aa: CASSLELAGTDTQYF
v_gene: TRBV2; j_gene: TRBJ2-7; abundance: -; CDR3aa: CASRQGLNSGEQYF
v_gene: TRBV27; j_gene: TRBJ2-7; abundance: -; CDR3aa: CASSFAGGYEQYF
v_gene: TRBV6-6; j_gene: TRBJ1-1; abundance: once; CDR3aa: CASSSPGGWNTEAFF
v_gene: TRBV7-3; j_gene: TRBJ2-3; abundance: -; CDR3aa: CASSLNGRGQIDTQYF
v_gene: TRBV4-1; j_gene: TRBJ2-7; abundance: -; CDR3aa: CASSVGQGAYEQYF
v_gene: TRBV6-4; j_gene: TRBJ1-1; abundance: -; CDR3aa: CASSDTGGENTEAFF
v_gene: TRBV4-2; j_gene: TRBJ2-7; abundance: -; CDR3aa: CASSPNLSYEQYF
v_gene: TRBV2; j_gene: TRBJ2-5; abundance: few; CDR3aa: CASSSREETQYF
v_gene: TRBV19; j_gene: TRBJ2-5; abundance: -; CDR3aa: CASSDTAQETQYF
v_gene: TRBV10-3; j_gene: TRBJ2-2; abundance: -; CDR3aa: CAISGREGATGELFF
v_gene: TRBV5-8; j_gene: TRBJ2-1; abundance: once; CDR3aa: CASSLSLAGNNEQFF
v_gene: TRBV10-2; j_gene: TRBJ1-5; abundance: few; CDR3aa: CASSEDRVRPQHF
v_gene: TRBV18; j_gene: TRBJ1-4; abundance: -; CDR3aa: CASSPRQGGGATNEKLFF
v_gene: TRBV7-9; j_gene: TRBJ1-6; abundance: -; CDR3aa: CASSPKGEYNSPLHF
v_gene: TRBV2; j_gene: TRBJ2-7; abundance: -; CDR3aa: CASSEWGPQYF
v_gene: TRBV19; j_gene: TRBJ1-5; abundance: -; CDR3aa: CASTGTGTKDNQPQHF
v_gene: TRBV7-6; j_gene: TRBJ2-3; abundance: -; CDR3aa: CASSRLAGGITDTQYF
v_gene: TRBV7-9; j_gene: TRBJ2-7; abundance: -; CDR3aa: CASTQDRFYEQYF
v_gene: TRBV5-1; j_gene: TRBJ2-1; abundance: -; CDR3aa: CASSDWTIYNEQFF
v_gene: TRBV2; j_gene: TRBJ2-2; abundance: -; CDR3aa: CASSETANTGELFF
v_gene: TRBV27; j_gene: TRBJ1-6; abundance: few; CDR3aa: CASSRTGTTYNSPLHF
v_gene: TRBV2; j_gene: TRBJ1-1; abundance: -; CDR3aa: CASRREANTEAFF
v_gene: TRBV11-3; j_gene: TRBJ2-7; abundance: -; CDR3aa: CASSSGTSGTYEQYF
v_gene: TRBV5-1; j_gene: TRBJ2-7; abundance: -; CDR3aa: CASSLSAFSYEQYF
v_gene: TRBV11-1; j_gene: TRBJ2-2; abundance: -; CDR3aa: CASNTGAGELFF
v_gene: TRBV19; j_gene: TRBJ2-2; abundance: -; CDR3aa: CASTGTGSSGELFF
v_gene: TRBV27; j_gene: TRBJ1-4; abundance: -; CDR3aa: CASSSRAVWNEKLFF
v_gene: TRBV19; j_gene: TRBJ1-6; abundance: few; CDR3aa: CASSRALGSGSFNSPLHF
v_gene: TRBV6-9; j_gene: TRBJ1-2; abundance: -; CDR3aa: CASTNPGTGYTF
v_gene: TRBV5-4; j_gene: TRBJ2-5; abundance: -; CDR3aa: CASSFRQGQGETQYF
v_gene: TRBV2; j_gene: TRBJ1-3; abundance: -; CDR3aa: CASSEGGAVGNTIYF
v_gene: TRBV20-1; j_gene: TRBJ2-2; abundance: -; CDR3aa: CSAYDTGELFF
v_gene: TRBV11-2; j_gene: TRBJ2-3; abundance: -; CDR3aa: CASSSSGGRTDTQYF
v_gene: TRBV6-1; j_gene: TRBJ1-4; abundance: -; CDR3aa: CASKGTKDEKLFF
v_gene: TRBV5-4; j_gene: TRBJ1-2; abundance: -; CDR3aa: CASSPTGQGYGYTF
v_gene: TRBV7-2; j_gene: TRBJ1-6; abundance: -; CDR3aa: CASSSQGAEAGSPLHF
v_gene: TRBV19; j_gene: TRBJ1-2; abundance: -; CDR3aa: CASSMSGEVGPYGYTF
v_gene: TRBV11-1; j_gene: TRBJ2-7; abundance: few; CDR3aa: CASSLAGRISYEQYF
v_gene: TRBV6-6; j_gene: TRBJ1-5; abundance: -; CDR3aa: CASSYLSNQPQHF
v_gene: TRBV11-3; j_gene: TRBJ2-7; abundance: -; CDR3aa: CASSLGLGEQYF
v_gene: TRBV7-9; j_gene: TRBJ2-2; abundance: -; CDR3aa: CASSPQGNTGELFF
v_gene: TRBV7-9; j_gene: TRBJ1-4; abundance: -; CDR3aa: CASGQGEEKLFF